This T cell receptor beta chain was identified in a study of read filtering for tumor transcriptome and immune sequencing (dated by TCRdb to 2019 to 2021). With respect to the entire study: The cohort consisted of approximately 16 male and around 15 female patients, with a mean age of approximately 70 years and an age range of roughly 40 to 85. Per sample, about 4.05 to 10.27 million TCR-region mapped reads were obtained with IR-seq, compared with only about 80 to 1,400 with RNA-seq. By revised international staging, roughly 8 patients were R-ISS I, approximately 15 were R-ISS II and about seven were R-ISS III. Whole-transcriptome libraries were prepared with the TruSeq RNA Access Library Prep Kit after DNase treatment. Using the same bone marrow samples, the study ran both targeted immune repertoire sequencing and bulk whole-transcriptome sequencing and then compared the TCR repertoires from each method. One main goal was a read-filtering strategy for immune repertoire data, in particular deciding whether clonotypes backed by only one read should be removed.

TCR libraries were built from 400 ng RNA with the Immunoverse kit, using molecular barcoded adaptors covering alpha/delta and beta/gamma chains. TCR library preparation used the same RNA that was used for transcriptome sequencing. Sequencing of TCR libraries was carried out on an Illumina HiSeq 4000 with 2 x 150 cycles. Per the source publication's procedure: With MiXCR, TCR reads were aligned to human V, D, J and C references and assembled into CDR3 clonotypes, with quality filtering and error correction included. Clonotype counts and gene usage diversity were analyzed with the tcR package in R. For inspection of raw mapping reads, RNA-seq reads were mapped by STAR aligner version 2.5.3a onto GRCh37 of the human genome. IR-seq fastq files were randomly downsampled with Seqtk 1.3 to test the effect of sequencing depth on detected clonotypes. TCRdb redid the processing of the public reads, applying fastp at Q25 and MiXCR, and retained in-frame beta chains. Rows with a matching CDR3 protein are joined into one entry that keeps the most common DNA and genes. The V and J calls shown here were made by TCRdb, not taken from the authors' results. Here the sample has 46,000 or so distinct CDR3 sequences; around a fifth occur a single time. The ten top clones hold roughly 15% of the sample.

Summary of the overall study and its limitations: Single-read clonotypes made up around 82% of clonotypes but 3.5% to 4.5% of total reads in IR-seq, and approximately 73% of clonotypes and roughly 45% of reads in RNA-seq. Clonotypes were captured by IR-seq at much higher depth and more reliably than by RNA-seq, and smaller IR-seq throughput was sufficient for identification of most shared clonotypes. The sorted CD138-negative fraction was a mixed bone marrow immune population, not purified T cells. The correlation between IR-seq and RNA-seq shared clonotype proportions was increased by removal of single-read clonotypes.

In its sample, this clonotype was seen many times. Its antigen has not been determined. No clone much larger than this one lies a single base away; base qualities are absent. Every patient had bone marrow sampled at the time of active disease. Bone marrow mononuclear cells were isolated by Ficoll-Hypaque density gradient centrifugation. Myeloma plasma cells were removed and CD138-negative cells were collected by negative selection after labeling with CD138 magnetic microbeads on a MACS separator. The purity of the isolated cells was checked by flow cytometry with CD138 antibodies on an Attune NxT. TRIzol reagent was used to extract total RNA, which was then quantified with a NanoDrop spectrophotometer. Paired RNA-seq and IR-seq were performed on the CD138-negative bone marrow sample of each patient. From the germline V gene, CDR1 is MGHRA and CDR2 is YSYEKL. Trimming takes 1 base off V and 7 bases off J; junction bases not matched to a gene: 7. The cysteine opens and the phenylalanine closes a CDR3 of 15 amino acids. Only the CDR3 DNA is retained, 45 bases long and in frame from the first base.

The specimen sequenced was a population of CD138-negative cells sorted from bone marrow. Read against the paper, the sample's cell subset or site label means: bone marrow mononuclear cells depleted of CD138+ plasma/myeloma cells by negative magnetic selection. This clonotype originated in a donor at least 40 years old with multiple myeloma. The rearrangement combines TRBV4-1 with TRBJ2-1; 7 nucleotides in the junction match TRBD1. The DNA reads as follows: TGCGCCAGCAGCCAAGGGTACAGGGGTGGGAATGAGCAGTTCTTC. It codes for CASSQGYRGGNEQFF.